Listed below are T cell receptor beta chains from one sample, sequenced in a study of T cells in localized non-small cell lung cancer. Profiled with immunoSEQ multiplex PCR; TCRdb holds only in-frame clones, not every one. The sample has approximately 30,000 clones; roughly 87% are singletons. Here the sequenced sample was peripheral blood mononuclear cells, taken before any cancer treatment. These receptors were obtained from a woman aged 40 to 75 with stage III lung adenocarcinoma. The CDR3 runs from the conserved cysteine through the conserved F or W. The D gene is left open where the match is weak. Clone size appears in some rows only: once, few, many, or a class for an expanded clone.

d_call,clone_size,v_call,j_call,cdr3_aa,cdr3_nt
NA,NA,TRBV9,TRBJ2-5,CASSVVGGQVGETQYF,TGTGCCAGCAGCGTAGTCGGGGGGCAGGTAGGGGAGACCCAGTACTTC
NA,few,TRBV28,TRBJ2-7,CASSLPPRSYEQYF,TGTGCCAGCAGTCTCCCTCCCCGGTCCTACGAGCAGTACTTC
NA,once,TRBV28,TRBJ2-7,CASSPTLGTYEQYF,TGTGCCAGCAGTCCCACCCTCGGGACCTACGAGCAGTACTTC
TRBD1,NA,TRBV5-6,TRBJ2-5,CASSARDRVAGETQYF,TGTGCCAGCAGCGCCCGGGACAGGGTAGCAGGAGAGACCCAGTACTTC
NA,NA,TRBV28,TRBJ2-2,CASSLNSAGTGELFF,TGTGCCAGCAGTTTAAACTCCGCGGGCACCGGGGAGCTGTTTTTT
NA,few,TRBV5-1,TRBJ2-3,CASSLRSAREPDTQYF,TGCGCCAGCAGCTTGAGATCCGCCAGGGAACCAGATACGCAGTATTTT
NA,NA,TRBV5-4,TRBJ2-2,CASSPLQFAGELFF,TGTGCCAGCAGCCCCTTACAATTTGCCGGGGAGCTGTTTTTT
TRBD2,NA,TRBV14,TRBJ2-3,CASSPRLAVFTDTQYF,TGTGCCAGCAGCCCTCGGCTAGCGGTATTCACAGATACGCAGTATTTT
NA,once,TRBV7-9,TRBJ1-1,CASSLGGPRLINTEAFF,TGTGCCAGCAGCTTAGGAGGTCCCCGGCTGATTAACACTGAAGCTTTCTTT
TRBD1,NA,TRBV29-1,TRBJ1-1,CSVAGTGGSDINTEAFF,TGCAGCGTCGCCGGGACAGGGGGGTCCGACATCAACACTGAAGCTTTCTTT
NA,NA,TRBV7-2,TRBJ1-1,CAITYGPDTEAFF,TGTGCCATTACGTACGGGCCGGACACTGAAGCTTTCTTT
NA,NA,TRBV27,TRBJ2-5,CASSLSYQETQYF,TGTGCCAGCAGTTTATCATACCAAGAGACCCAGTACTTC
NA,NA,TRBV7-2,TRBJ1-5,CASSLVVGDQPQHF,TGTGCCAGCAGCTTAGTAGTCGGAGATCAGCCCCAGCATTTT
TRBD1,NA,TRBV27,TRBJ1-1,CASSSPYRGLPFF,TGTGCCAGCAGTTCTCCCTACAGGGGGCTTCCTTTCTTT
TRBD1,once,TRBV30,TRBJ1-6,CAWDRDSPLHF,TGTGCCTGGGACAGGGATTCACCCCTCCACTTT
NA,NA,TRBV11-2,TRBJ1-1,CASSFGNTEAFF,TGTGCCAGCAGCTTTGGGAACACTGAAGCTTTCTTT
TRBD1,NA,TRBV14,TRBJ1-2,CASSQGDRDYGYTF,TGTGCCAGCAGCCAAGGGGACAGGGATTATGGCTACACCTTC
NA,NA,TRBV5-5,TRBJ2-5,CASSHPHGETQYF,TGTGCCAGCAGCCATCCGCATGGCGAGACCCAGTACTTC
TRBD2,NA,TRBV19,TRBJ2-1,CASSQPSGGRGEQFF,TGTGCCAGTAGTCAGCCTAGCGGGGGCCGCGGTGAGCAGTTCTTC
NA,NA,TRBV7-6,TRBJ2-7,CASSPRWDSYYEQYF,TGTGCCAGCAGCCCCCGGTGGGACTCATACTACGAGCAGTACTTC
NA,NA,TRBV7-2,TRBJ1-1,CASSPPSQNTEAFF,TGTGCCAGCAGCCCCCCTTCGCAGAACACTGAAGCTTTCTTT
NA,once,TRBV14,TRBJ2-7,CASSQGGRSGEQYF,TGTGCCAGCAGCCAAGGGGGCCGTTCGGGCGAGCAGTACTTC
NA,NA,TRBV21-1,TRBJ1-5,CASSARLRGQPHQPQHF,TGTGCCAGCAGCGCCCGACTTCGAGGGCAGCCCCATCAGCCCCAGCATTTT
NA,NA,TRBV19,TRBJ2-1,CASSIGLGDEQFF,TGTGCCAGTAGTATAGGGCTGGGGGATGAGCAGTTCTTC
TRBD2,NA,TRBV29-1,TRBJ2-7,CSVALGTSGAHEQYF,TGCAGCGTTGCGCTTGGGACTAGCGGGGCCCACGAGCAGTACTTC
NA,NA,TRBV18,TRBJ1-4,CASSPRVATNEKLFF,TGTGCCAGCTCACCCAGGGTTGCAACTAATGAAAAACTGTTTTTT
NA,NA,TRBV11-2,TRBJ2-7,CASSLTLSSEPVPYEQYF,TGTGCCAGCAGCTTAACTCTCTCCTCGGAGCCAGTACCCTACGAGCAGTACTTC
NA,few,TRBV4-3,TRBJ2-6,CASSHQGSGSGANVLTF,TGCGCCAGCAGCCACCAGGGATCAGGATCTGGGGCCAACGTCCTGACTTTC
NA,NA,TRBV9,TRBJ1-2,CASSEGDYGYTF,TGTGCCAGCAGTGAAGGTGACTATGGCTACACCTTC
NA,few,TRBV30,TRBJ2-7,CAWSPLTGTSYEQYF,TGTGCCTGGAGTCCTCTGACAGGGACTTCCTACGAGCAGTACTTC
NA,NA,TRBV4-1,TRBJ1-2,CASSQDQTGLYGYTF,TGCGCCAGCAGCCAAGATCAAACAGGCCTCTATGGCTACACCTTC
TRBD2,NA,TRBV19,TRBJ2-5,CASSIATGGIQETQYF,TGTGCCAGTAGTATAGCGACCGGGGGGATCCAAGAGACCCAGTACTTC
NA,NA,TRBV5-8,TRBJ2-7,CASTSAVSYEQYF,TGTGCCAGCACCTCGGCGGTCTCCTACGAGCAGTACTTC
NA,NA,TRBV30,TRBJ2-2,CAWSTYDGGTGELFF,TGTGCCTGGAGTACGTACGACGGGGGCACCGGGGAGCTGTTTTTT
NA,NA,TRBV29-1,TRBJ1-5,CSVGSRNQPQHF,TGCAGCGTTGGGTCCCGAAATCAGCCCCAGCATTTT
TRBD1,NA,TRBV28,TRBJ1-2,CASSLSGGHRYGYTF,TGTGCCAGCAGTTTATCAGGGGGTCATCGGTATGGCTACACCTTC
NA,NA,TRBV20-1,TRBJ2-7,CSASRSEQYF,TGCAGTGCTAGTAGGTCCGAGCAGTACTTC
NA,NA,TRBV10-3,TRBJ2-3,CAIGYTGTPNTQYF,TGTGCCATCGGGTACACCGGGACTCCGAATACGCAGTATTTT
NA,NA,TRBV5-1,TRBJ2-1,CASSLGTSVEQFF,TGCGCCAGCAGCCTCGGGACTTCTGTCGAGCAGTTCTTC
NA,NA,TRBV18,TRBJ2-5,CASSPSAGRQETQYF,TGTGCCAGCTCACCCTCGGCAGGCCGACAAGAGACCCAGTACTTC
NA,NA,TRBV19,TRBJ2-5,CASSIPGHFQETQYF,TGTGCCAGTAGTATTCCGGGACACTTTCAAGAGACCCAGTACTTC